This record concerns one T cell receptor (beta chain) sequence. Germline lookup yields CDR1 MGHRA and CDR2 YSYEKL. V was pared by 5 bases and J by 6 bases, with 13 bases of the junction left unmatched. The CDR3 loop spans 16 amino acids. This sample was taken from a study of shared clonotypes between healthy human individuals. Each PCR replicate from the sorted subsets contained 200 to 250 ng DNA, which is some 31,000 T cell genomes. Data came from immunoSEQ multiplex PCR; TCRdb stores just in-frame clones and leaves some out. The sample records a few million clones, more than 85% being singletons. This chain connects TRBV4-1 to TRBJ2-1, with 7 bases that match TRBD2. The receptor comes from a man between 18 and 29 years old in good health. Some clones in this sample may be carry-over from other donors' samples. The material sequenced was naive CD4+ T cells from PBMCs. Subset of the sample: CD45RA+ positively selected. The CDR3 DNA reads as TGCGCCAGCAGCGCGAAAGAGGTTGGGGGGGGCAATGAGCAGTTCTTC. Protein: CASSAKEVGGGNEQFF.